The rows below give T cell receptor beta chains drawn from one sample of a study of T cell responses to AZD1222 COVID-19 vaccine. Clones were read by immunoSEQ multiplex PCR, and TCRdb kept only the in-frame ones, dropping some. The sample comprises some 130,000 clones, around 90% of which are singletons, and 1.9% rests with the top ten. Sample: peripheral blood, taken on day 0 of AZD1222 vaccination. These receptors came from an adult in good health. CDR3s include the opening cysteine and the closing phenylalanine or tryptophan.

j_gene: TRBJ1-4
v_gene: TRBV6-2/TRBV6-3
CDR3aa: CASSFQLTGASATNEKLFF

j_gene: TRBJ1-1
v_gene: TRBV7-3
CDR3aa: CASSQGPMNTEAFF

j_gene: TRBJ1-1
v_gene: TRBV6-2/TRBV6-3
CDR3aa: CASSYPDQRENTEAFF

j_gene: TRBJ1-2
v_gene: TRBV5-1
CDR3aa: CASSDRTASYGYTF

j_gene: TRBJ1-1
v_gene: TRBV7-9
CDR3aa: CASSPDPTTGPLSEAFF

j_gene: TRBJ1-4
v_gene: TRBV29-1
CDR3aa: CSVERRGNEKLFF

j_gene: TRBJ2-5
v_gene: TRBV19
CDR3aa: CASSISRVRETQYF

j_gene: TRBJ1-6
v_gene: TRBV25-1
CDR3aa: CASSDPTGGNSPLHF

j_gene: TRBJ2-1
v_gene: TRBV23-1
CDR3aa: CASTCPNRGNEQFF

j_gene: TRBJ2-1
v_gene: TRBV28
CDR3aa: CASSLVGARNNEQFF

j_gene: TRBJ2-5
v_gene: TRBV2
CDR3aa: CASSEGGTGRGETQYF

j_gene: TRBJ1-5
v_gene: TRBV18
CDR3aa: CASSPPDSVAQHF

j_gene: TRBJ2-3
v_gene: TRBV9
CDR3aa: CASSSTTAGLAVNTDTQYF

j_gene: TRBJ1-6
v_gene: TRBV30
CDR3aa: CAWSVILNPNSPLHF

j_gene: TRBJ1-2
v_gene: TRBV9
CDR3aa: CASGGIGYGYTF

j_gene: TRBJ1-1
v_gene: TRBV6-5
CDR3aa: CASSYGGGNTEAFF

j_gene: TRBJ2-2
v_gene: TRBV5-4
CDR3aa: CASSWAGANTGELFF

j_gene: TRBJ1-2
v_gene: TRBV9
CDR3aa: CASSVDIGQGSWFSGYTF

j_gene: TRBJ1-6
v_gene: TRBV15
CDR3aa: CATSGWDGPNSPLHF

j_gene: TRBJ1-2
v_gene: TRBV5-1
CDR3aa: CASSYQGTSNYGYTF